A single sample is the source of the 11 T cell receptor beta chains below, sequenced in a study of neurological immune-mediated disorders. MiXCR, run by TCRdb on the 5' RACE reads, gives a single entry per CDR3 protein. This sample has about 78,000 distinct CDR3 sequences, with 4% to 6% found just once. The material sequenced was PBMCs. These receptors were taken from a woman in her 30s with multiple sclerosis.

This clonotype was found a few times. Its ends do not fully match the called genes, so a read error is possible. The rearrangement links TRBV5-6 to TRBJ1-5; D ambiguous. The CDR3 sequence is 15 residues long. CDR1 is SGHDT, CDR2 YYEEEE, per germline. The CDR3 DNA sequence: TGTGCCAGCAGCTTGACGGGCAGAATCAATAAGACCCAGAATTTT. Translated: CASSLTGRINKTQNF.

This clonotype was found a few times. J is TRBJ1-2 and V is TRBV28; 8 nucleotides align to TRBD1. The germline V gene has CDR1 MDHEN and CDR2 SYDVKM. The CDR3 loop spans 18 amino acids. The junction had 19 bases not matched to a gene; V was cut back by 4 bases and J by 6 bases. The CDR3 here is CASSSRGPTGALTDGYTF. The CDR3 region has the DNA TGTGCCAGCAGTTCCAGGGGGCCGACAGGGGCCCTAACTGATGGCTACACCTTC.

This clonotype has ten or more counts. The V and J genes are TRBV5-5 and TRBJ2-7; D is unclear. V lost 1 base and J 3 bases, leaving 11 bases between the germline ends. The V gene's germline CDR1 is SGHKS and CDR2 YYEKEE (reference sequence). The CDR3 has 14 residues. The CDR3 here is CASSLLPGGYEQYV. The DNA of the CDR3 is TGTGCCAGCAGCTTGCTCCCCGGCGGCTACGAGCAGTACGTC.

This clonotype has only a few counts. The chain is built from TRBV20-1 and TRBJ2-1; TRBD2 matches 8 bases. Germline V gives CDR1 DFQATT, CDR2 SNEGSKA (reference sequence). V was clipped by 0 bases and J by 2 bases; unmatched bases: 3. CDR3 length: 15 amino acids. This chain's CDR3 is CSARDVLAAYNEQFF. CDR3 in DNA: TGCAGTGCTAGAGATGTACTAGCGGCCTACAATGAGCAGTTCTTC.

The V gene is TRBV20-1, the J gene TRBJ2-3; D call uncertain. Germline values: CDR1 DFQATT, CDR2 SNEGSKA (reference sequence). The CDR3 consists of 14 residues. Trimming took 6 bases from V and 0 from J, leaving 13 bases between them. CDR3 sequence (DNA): TGCAGTGCGCGGCCCCTGGCTAGCACAGATACGCAGTATTTT. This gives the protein CSARPLASTDTQYF.

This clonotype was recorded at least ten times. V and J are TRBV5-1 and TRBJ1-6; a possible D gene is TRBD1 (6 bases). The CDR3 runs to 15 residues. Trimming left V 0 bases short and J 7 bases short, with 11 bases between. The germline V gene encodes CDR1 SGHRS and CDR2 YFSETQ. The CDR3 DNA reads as TGCGCCAGCAGCTTGGAGACCGGACAGAATTCACCCCTCCACTTT. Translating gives CASSLETGQNSPLHF.

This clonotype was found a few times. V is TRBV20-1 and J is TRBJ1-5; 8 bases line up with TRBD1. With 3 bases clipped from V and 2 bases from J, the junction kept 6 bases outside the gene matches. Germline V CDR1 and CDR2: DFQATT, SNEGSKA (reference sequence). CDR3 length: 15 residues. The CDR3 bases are TGCAGTGCTAGCAGGACAGGGTCTGGCAATCAGCCCCAGCATTTT. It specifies CSASRTGSGNQPQHF.

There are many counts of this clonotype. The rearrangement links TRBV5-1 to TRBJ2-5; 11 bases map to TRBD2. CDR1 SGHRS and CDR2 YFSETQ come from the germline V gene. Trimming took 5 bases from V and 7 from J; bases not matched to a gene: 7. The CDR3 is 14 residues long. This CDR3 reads CASRPTSGDGTQYF. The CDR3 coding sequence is TGCGCCAGCAGGCCGACTAGCGGGGATGGGACCCAGTACTTC.

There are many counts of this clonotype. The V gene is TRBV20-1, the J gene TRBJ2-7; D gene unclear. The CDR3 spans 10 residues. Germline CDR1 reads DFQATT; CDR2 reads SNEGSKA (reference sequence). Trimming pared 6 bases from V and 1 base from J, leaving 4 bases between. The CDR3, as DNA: TGCAGTGCCCTGTCCTACGAGCAGTACTTC. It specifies CSALSYEQYF.

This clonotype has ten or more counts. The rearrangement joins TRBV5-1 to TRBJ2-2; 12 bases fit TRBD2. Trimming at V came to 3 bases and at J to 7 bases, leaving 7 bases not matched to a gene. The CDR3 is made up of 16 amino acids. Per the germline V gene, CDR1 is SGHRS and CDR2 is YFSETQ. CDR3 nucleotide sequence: TGCGCCAGCAGCTCATCTAGCGGGAGGGCCGGCGGGGAGCTGTTTTTT. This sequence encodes CASSSSSGRAGGELFF.

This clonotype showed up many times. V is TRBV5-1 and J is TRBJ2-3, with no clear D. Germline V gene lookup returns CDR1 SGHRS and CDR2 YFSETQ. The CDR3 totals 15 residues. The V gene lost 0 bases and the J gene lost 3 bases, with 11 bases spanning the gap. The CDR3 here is CASSLEPYGTDTQYF. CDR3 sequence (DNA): TGCGCCAGCAGCTTGGAACCCTACGGGACAGATACGCAGTATTTT.